This T cell receptor beta chain stems from a study of neurological immune-mediated disorders. Points from the study as a whole: Levels of TCR clonal expansion peaked in HTLV-1-associated myelopathy and reached their lowest in multiple sclerosis, under those of healthy controls. CDR3 amino acid sequences of expanded clones were not shared across subjects, a result suggesting private repertoires in all groups.

5'RACE with 10-nucleotide random UMIs generated the cDNA. TCRdb independently ran MiXCR on the 5' RACE reads; one entry per CDR3 protein. The repertoire holds roughly 45,000 distinct CDR3 sequences, with less than 15% as singletons. Germline V CDR1 and CDR2: DFQATT, SNEGSKA (reference sequence). Trimming shortened V by 2 bases and J by 7 bases, and 21 bases separated the two germline ends. The CDR3 length is 17 residues. Specified time point: longitudinal time-point 2. The unsorted libraries were generated from a total of 2 million PBMCs, which had been stored in RNAlater at -80 C. At least ten counts were recorded for this clonotype. Its antigen is undetermined.

This chain joins TRBV20-1 and TRBJ1-6; D is ambiguous. The clonotype originates from a male donor with HTLV-1-associated myelopathy (HAM/TSP). Sequenced sample: PBMCs. The CDR3, as DNA: TGCAGTGCTAGAAAGAGGGTTACATCTACCGTAAATTCACCCCTCCACTTT. As protein: CSARKRVTSTVNSPLHF.